The next 18 T cell receptor beta chains were all read from a single sample in a study of blood T cell repertoires in COVID-19. Libraries were prepared by immunoSEQ multiplex PCR; TCRdb keeps only in-frame clonotypes and omits some of them. The profile covers tens of thousands of clones, with roughly 85% appearing a single time and about 15% taken by the ten largest. The specimen sequenced was peripheral blood. These receptors originate from a human donor in a cohort sampled during active COVID-19.

This clone was found once. The chain is built from TRBV2 and TRBJ1-1, with TRBD1 matching 7 bases. V lost 6 bases and J lost 1; bases outside the gene matches: 2. The CDR3 totals 13 residues. Germline CDR1 and CDR2: SNHLY and FYNNEI. CDR3 protein: CASRGQRNTEAFF. The CDR3 DNA reads TGTGCCAGCAGGGGACAGAGGAACACTGAAGCTTTCTTT.

This chain uses TRBV10-2 with TRBJ2-7; unclear D gene. This CDR3 region has 11 residues. Germline CDR1 WSHSY, CDR2 SAAADI. V was pared by 6 bases and J by 4 bases, with 7 bases between. Written as DNA, the CDR3 is TGCGCCAGCAGCCGGAGTTACGAGCAGTACTTC. It is translated as CASSRSYEQYF.

This clone was counted a single time. CDR3 loop: CASSRQGGHNEQFF. CDR3 in DNA: TGTGCCAGCAGTAGACAGGGTGGGCACAATGAGCAGTTCTTC. The V and J genes are TRBV2 and TRBJ2-1, with 7 nucleotides matching TRBD1. The CDR3 loop spans 14 amino acids. Germline V gene sequence: CDR1 SNHLY, CDR2 FYNNEI. J gave up 5 bases and V 5 bases, and 6 bases lay outside the gene matches.

V usage is TRBV30 and J usage is TRBJ1-1; D is uncertain. CDR1 and CDR2 from the germline V gene are GTSNPN and SVGIG (reference sequence). The CDR3 spans 11 residues. V was cut by 5 bases and J by 2 bases, with 6 bases left in between. The CDR3 loop reads CAWRLNTEAFF. CDR3 DNA: TGTGCCTGGCGACTTAACACTGAAGCTTTCTTT.

V usage is TRBV2 and J usage is TRBJ2-3, with D perhaps TRBD1 (5 bases). V shed 6 bases and J shed 0 bases, with 16 bases lying between them. Germline loops: CDR1 SNHLY, CDR2 FYNNEI. The CDR3 extends over 16 amino acids. DNA of the CDR3: TGTGCCAGCAGCCCCCGGACACTTATTAGCACAGATACGCAGTATTTT. It yields the protein CASSPRTLISTDTQYF.

The chain combines TRBV19 with TRBJ1-5, with 7 bases fitting TRBD1. This CDR3 has 21 residues. Germline V gene sequence: CDR1 LNHDA, CDR2 SQIVND (reference sequence). V trimming: 5 bases; J trimming: 2 bases; junction bases outside the gene matches: 24. The CDR3 coding sequence is TGTGCCAGTAGTTACATCTCAGGCGTGGGCAGGGGGAATTTGGGCAATCAGCCCCAGCATTTT. As protein: CASSYISGVGRGNLGNQPQHF.

The chain recombines TRBV5-1 with TRBJ1-1, with D uncertain. The CDR3 loop spans 15 amino acids. Germline assignment: CDR1 SGHRS and CDR2 YFSETQ. V gave up 4 bases and J gave up 0 bases, with 13 bases separating them. CDR3 DNA: TGCGCCAGCAGCCGGGCGGCCGGGGTGAACACTGAAGCTTTCTTT. Protein: CASSRAAGVNTEAFF. Full variable domain (outside the CDR3, taken from reference TRBV5-1 and TRBJ1-1): KAGVTQTPRYLIKTRGQQVTLSCSPISGHRSVSWYQQTPGQGLQFLFEYFSETQRNKGNFPGRFSGRQFSNSRSEMNVSTLELGDSALYLCASSRAAGVNTEAFFGQGTRLTVV.

The chain joins TRBV7-8 to TRBJ2-7; 9 nucleotides match TRBD1. V gave up 6 bases and J gave up 3 bases; unmatched junction bases: 6. Per germline, CDR1 SGHVS and CDR2 FQNEAQ. The CDR3 length is 14 residues. The CDR3 here is CASSRTGQGYEQYF. CDR3 in DNA: TGTGCCAGCAGTCGAACGGGACAGGGCTACGAGCAGTACTTC.

The V gene is TRBV6-1, the J gene TRBJ2-7; 8 bases agree with TRBD1. Trimming cost V 6 bases and J 2 bases; bases outside gene matches: 3. Per the germline V gene, CDR1 is MNHNS and CDR2 is SASEGT. The CDR3 loop spans 13 amino acids. Written as DNA, the CDR3 is TGTGCCAGCAGCCGGGACAGGACCTACGAGCAGTACTTC. The encoded protein is CASSRDRTYEQYF.

V gene TRBV9 combines with J gene TRBJ1-2; possible D gene TRBD1, 6 bases. The CDR3 is 15 amino acids. CDR1 and CDR2 (germline): SGDLS, YYNGEE. V was trimmed by 6 bases and J by 2 bases, leaving 17 bases between them. CDR3 DNA: TGTGCCAGCACCCCCAGGTCCCAGGGGAACTATGGCTACACCTTC. Its translation: CASTPRSQGNYGYTF. Filled out from reference TRBV9 and TRBJ1-2, the complete variable domain reads DSGVTQTPKHLITATGQRVTLRCSPRSGDLSVYWYQQSLDQGLQFLIQYYNGEERAKGNILERFSAQQFPDLHSELNLSSLELGDSALYFCASTPRSQGNYGYTFGSGTRLTVV.

This chain links TRBV28 with TRBJ1-2; possibly TRBD1 for D (5 bases). With 5 bases removed from V and 2 bases from J, the gap between germline ends came to 12 bases. Germline V gives CDR1 MDHEN, CDR2 SYDVKM. The CDR3 is 14 amino acids. The CDR3 loop reads CASSLPRQNYGYTF. CDR3 nucleotide sequence: TGTGCCAGCAGTCTACCTAGACAGAACTATGGCTACACCTTC.

This sequence joins TRBV10-3 and TRBJ2-7; a possible D gene is TRBD1 (5 bases). Germline CDR1 and CDR2: ENHRY and SYGVKD. Trimming removed 4 bases at V and 2 bases at J, with 9 bases between. CDR3 length equals 13 residues. The CDR3 nucleotides are TGTGCCATCAGTGGCCCGGACACCTACGAGCAGTACTTC. It translates to CAISGPDTYEQYF.

The chain uses TRBV30 and TRBJ2-2; TRBD2 matches at 10 bases. V lost 2 bases, J lost 5 bases, and 5 bases stayed unmatched. The germline gives CDR1 GTSNPN, CDR2 SVGIG (reference sequence). The CDR3 runs to 15 residues. The CDR3 DNA is TGTGCCTGGAGTAAGGGGACTAGCGCTACCGGGGAGCTGTTTTTT. Translation gives CAWSKGTSATGELFF.

In DNA, the CDR3 is TGTGCCAGCAGTCGAGGGGGCAACCCCCAGCATTTT. Translating it yields CASSRGGNPQHF. The V call is TRBV7-9, the J call TRBJ1-5; 7 bases align to TRBD1. Looked up from germline, CDR1 is SEHNR and CDR2 is FQNEAQ (reference sequence). V lost 6 bases to trimming and J lost 10 bases; unmatched junction nucleotides: 6. CDR3 size: 12 residues.

Only a few counts were recorded for this clone. V is TRBV5-6 and J is TRBJ2-3, with D perhaps TRBD1 (5 bases). The germline V gene has CDR1 SGHDT and CDR2 YYEEEE. The CDR3 is made up of 16 amino acids. The ends were cut back, 0 bases at V and 3 bases at J, with 14 bases in the middle. CDR3 DNA: TGTGCCAGCAGCTTGGGTTTAGGGGCAAGGACAGATACGCAGTATTTT. Encoded protein: CASSLGLGARTDTQYF.

The CDR3 spells CSGGQGNIQYF. For the CDR3, the DNA is TGCAGCGGGGGACAGGGGAACATTCAGTACTTC. The chain couples TRBV29-1 to TRBJ2-4; 10 nucleotides agree with TRBD1. This CDR3 has 11 residues. Germline CDR1 SQVTM, CDR2 ANQGSEA. V dropped 7 bases and J dropped 7; count of bases not matched to a gene: 1.

The chain carries TRBV11-3 and TRBJ2-1; TRBD2 matches at 7 bases. Trimming removed 5 bases from V and 12 bases from J; junction bases left unmatched: 10. The germline gives CDR1 SGHNT, CDR2 YENEEA. This CDR3 contains 13 residues. CDR3 sequence (DNA): TGTGCCAGCAGCCCTACCCAGCGGGATGGGCAGTTCTTC. Translated, it gives CASSPTQRDGQFF.

The rearrangement links TRBV2 to TRBJ2-2; D is undetermined. This CDR3 has 13 residues. V was clipped by 7 bases and J by 2 bases, with 8 bases between them. Germline CDR1 is SNHLY and CDR2 is FYNNEI. For the CDR3, the DNA is TGTGCCAGCACCCAGGATAACACCGGGGAGCTGTTTTTT. It encodes CASTQDNTGELFF.